The rows below give T cell receptor beta chains drawn from one sample of a study of siplizumab effects on memory and regulatory T cells. The protocol was immunoSEQ multiplex PCR, while the TCRdb copy is restricted to in-frame clones and leaves out a portion. Among 99,000 or so clones listed, 93% were seen once. The material sequenced was Tregs sorted from blood. The receptors were sampled from a human donor in good health. Each CDR3 is given with its conserved first and last residue. The D gene is left open where the match is weak. Only some rows state a clone size, as once, few, many or a class for expanded clones.

d_gene,v_gene,j_gene,abundance,CDR3nt,CDR3aa
-,TRBV7-8,TRBJ1-6,-,TGTGCCAGCACCGTCCGAACCGGGACGTCTAAGAGGATTTCACCCCTCCACTTT,CASTVRTGTSKRISPLHF
-,TRBV11-3,TRBJ2-5,-,TGTGCCAGCAGCTCCTTACGAGCCTCGGAGACCCAGTACTTC,CASSSLRASETQYF
-,TRBV20-1,TRBJ2-1,-,TGCAGTGCTAGCCTCCATGAGCAGTTCTTC,CSASLHEQFF
-,TRBV7-2,TRBJ2-1,-,TGTGCCAGCAGCCGAAGGGGCCTAACAGAGGACAATGAGCAGTTCTTC,CASSRRGLTEDNEQFF
-,TRBV7-9,TRBJ1-1,-,TGTGCCAGCAGCCCCACAACCTCTGAAGCTTTCTTT,CASSPTTSEAFF
TRBD1,TRBV9,TRBJ1-2,-,TGTGCCAGCAGCTCGGGACAGTCGGTTGGTGGCTACACCTTC,CASSSGQSVGGYTF
-,TRBV4-3,TRBJ2-5,-,TGCGCCAGCAGCCAAAGCTTAGGACGGCCACAAGAGACCCAGTACTTC,CASSQSLGRPQETQYF
TRBD1,TRBV5-7,TRBJ1-1,-,TGTGCCAGCAGCTACGAGACAGGGATTCGGAAAGCTTTCTTT,CASSYETGIRKAFF
TRBD1,TRBV30,TRBJ1-4,-,TGTGCCTGGAATCCGGGACAGGGGGCCGGTGAAAAACTGTTTTTT,CAWNPGQGAGEKLFF
TRBD1,TRBV5-4,TRBJ1-1,few,TGTGCCAGCAGTAGGGACAGGGCAAATGAAGCTTTCTTT,CASSRDRANEAFF
-,TRBV7-8,TRBJ2-1,once,TGTGCCAGCAGCTTACACTTAGTCTACAATGAGCAGTTCTTC,CASSLHLVYNEQFF
-,TRBV6-1,TRBJ1-2,-,TGTGCCAGCAGGACAGGTACCCTTAACTATGGCTACACCTTC,CASRTGTLNYGYTF
-,TRBV7-3,TRBJ2-3,-,TGTGCCAGCAGCCTGAGCGGAGACTTCACAGATACGCAGTATTTT,CASSLSGDFTDTQYF